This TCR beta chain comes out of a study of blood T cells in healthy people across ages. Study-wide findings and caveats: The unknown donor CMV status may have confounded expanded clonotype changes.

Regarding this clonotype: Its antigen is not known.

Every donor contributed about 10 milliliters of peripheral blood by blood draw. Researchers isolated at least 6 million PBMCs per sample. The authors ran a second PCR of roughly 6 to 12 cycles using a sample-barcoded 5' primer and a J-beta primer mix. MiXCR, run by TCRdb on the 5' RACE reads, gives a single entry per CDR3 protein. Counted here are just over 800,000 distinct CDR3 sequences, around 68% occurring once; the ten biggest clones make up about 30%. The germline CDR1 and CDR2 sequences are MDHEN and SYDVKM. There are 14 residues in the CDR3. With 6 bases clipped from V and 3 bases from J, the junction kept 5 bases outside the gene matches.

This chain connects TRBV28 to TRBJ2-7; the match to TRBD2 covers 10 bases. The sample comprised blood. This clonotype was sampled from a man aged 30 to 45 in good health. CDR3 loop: CASRDSGGNYEQYF. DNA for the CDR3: TGTGCCAGCAGGGATAGCGGGGGGAACTACGAGCAGTACTTC.